The clone carrying this TCR beta chain turned up a few times. Its antigen is not known. The entry originates in a study of T cell repertoires in cytomegalovirus infection. At the level of the study: The public TCR beta signatures pointed to both CMV infection and matching HLA type. Whole-study results and caveats: Within the response measured ex vivo, HLA-C-restricted CMV-specific TCR beta clonotypes were dominant. People with CMV and the relevant HLA were identified by cumulative public TCR beta family frequency.

The length of the CDR3 is 17 residues. Looked up from germline, CDR1 is DFQATT and CDR2 is SNEGSKA (reference sequence). J gave up 2 bases and V 6 bases, and 9 bases lay outside the gene matches. TCRdb used MiXCR to reprocess the reads, holding one entry per CDR3 protein. This sample has roughly 630,000 distinct CDR3 sequences, with less than 25% found just once. The sample consisted of CD8+ T cells from PBMCs. The clonotype comes from a human donor in good health (CMV status not recorded). Some clones in this sample may be carry-over from other donors' samples. The chain links TRBV20-1 to TRBJ2-6; 11 bases line up with TRBD1. The CDR3 sequence: CSAIPGQGDPGANVLTF. DNA of the CDR3: TGCAGTGCGATACCGGGACAGGGGGACCCTGGGGCCAACGTCCTGACTTTC.